The 21 T cell receptor beta chains below come from one sample, sequenced in a study of blood T cell repertoires in COVID-19. Clones were sequenced by immunoSEQ multiplex PCR, and TCRdb holds only the in-frame ones, with some missing. This repertoire shows about 370,000 clones, 75% to 90% found once; its top ten account for roughly 1%. The sample consisted of PBMCs or T cells enriched from blood (not recorded which). The receptors were gathered from a man between 18 and 29 years old who had recovered from COVID-19.

In its sample, this clone was seen once. The chain recombines TRBV12-5 with TRBJ2-7; the match to TRBD2 covers 8 bases. The CDR3 spans 18 residues. CDR1 and CDR2 (germline): LGHNT, FRNRAP. The trim removed 2 bases at V and 2 bases at J, leaving 14 bases unmatched. CDR3 amino acids: CASGLWRPFTSGAYEQYF. The CDR3 bases are TGTGCTAGTGGTTTGTGGAGGCCCTTCACTAGCGGCGCCTACGAGCAGTACTTC.

The chain couples TRBV21-1 to TRBJ1-2; TRBD1, the D gene given by the table, was not confirmed from the DNA. TRBV21-1 is a pseudogene segment. CDR3 size: 15 residues. The CDR3 loop reads CASSEAGTLLGGYTF. CDR3 nucleotides: TGTGCCAGCAGCGAAGCCGGGACATTATTGGGTGGCTACACCTTC.

This chain uses TRBV27 with TRBJ2-1; 12 bases map to TRBD1. Germline CDR1 is MNHEY and CDR2 is SMNVEV (reference sequence). CDR3 size: 15 residues. V lost 6 bases, J lost 8 bases, and 8 bases stayed unmatched. This chain's CDR3 is CASRYGTGGIHEQFF. DNA of the CDR3: TGTGCCAGCAGATACGGGACAGGGGGCATCCATGAGCAGTTCTTC.

The chain has TRBV5-1 and TRBJ2-3; D might be TRBD2 (6 bases). Trimming left V 5 bases short and J 5 bases short, with 9 bases between. Per the germline V gene, CDR1 is SGHRS and CDR2 is YFSETQ. This CDR3 comprises 12 residues. The CDR3 coding sequence is TGCGCCAGCAGAATTAGCGGAGATACGCAGTATTTT. It translates to CASRISGDTQYF.

The V and J genes are TRBV2 and TRBJ2-5, with 7 bases that match TRBD1. Germline V gives CDR1 SNHLY, CDR2 FYNNEI. The CDR3 has 15 residues. V trimming: 2 bases; J trimming: 4 bases; junction bases outside the gene matches: 7. CDR3 sequence reads: CASSELRQGAETQYF. As DNA, the CDR3 is TGTGCCAGCAGTGAACTGCGACAGGGTGCAGAGACCCAGTACTTC.

The CDR3 here is CASSLDRTGHNEQFF. The CDR3 DNA reads as TGCGCCAGCAGCTTGGATAGGACAGGGCACAATGAGCAGTTCTTC. The chain combines TRBV5-1 with TRBJ2-1; 8 nucleotides line up with TRBD1. Germline loops: CDR1 SGHRS, CDR2 YFSETQ. Trimming took 0 bases from V and 5 from J; bases not matched to a gene: 4. The CDR3 is made up of 15 amino acids.

The rearrangement joins TRBV18 to TRBJ2-1; 11 bases map to TRBD2. CDR1 and CDR2 from the germline V gene are KGHSH and LQKENI. The CDR3 totals 16 residues. J lost 2 bases, V lost 8 bases, and 8 bases had no gene match. The CDR3: CASKLAGGRPYNEQFF. DNA of the CDR3: TGTGCCAGCAAATTAGCGGGAGGGAGACCCTACAATGAGCAGTTCTTC.

V is TRBV20-1 and J is TRBJ2-7; TRBD1 is a possible D gene (6 bases). This CDR3 has 13 amino acids. Trimming removed 3 bases from V and 6 bases from J, with 15 bases in between. Germline V gene sequence: CDR1 DFQATT, CDR2 SNEGSKA (reference sequence). As DNA, the CDR3 is TGCAGTGCTAGTCTGGCAGGGGTCGGCGAGCAGTACTTC. Its protein is CSASLAGVGEQYF.

The chain joins TRBV7-9 to TRBJ1-1; D might be TRBD1 (6 bases). The V end lost 5 bases, the J end lost 6 bases, and 19 bases lay between the germline ends. The germline gives CDR1 SEHNR, CDR2 FQNEAQ (reference sequence). The CDR3 has 15 residues. CDR3 DNA: TGTGCCAGCAGCGAAATTACAGGGATATGGCCTGAAGCTTTCTTT. Translated, it gives CASSEITGIWPEAFF.

A note on this clone: Other DNA sequences within the sample encode an identical CDR3. This chain joins TRBV28 and TRBJ2-7, with TRBD1 as a possible D gene (5 bases). V lost 3 bases to trimming and J lost 6 bases, with 6 bases between them. The CDR3 is made up of 11 amino acids. CDR1 is MDHEN, CDR2 SYDVKM, per germline. The CDR3 DNA reads as TGTGCCAGCAGTTTTAGGGGCGAGCAGTACTTC. As protein: CASSFRGEQYF.

The J gene is TRBJ2-7, the V gene TRBV5-1; the D is unclear. The CDR3 totals 13 residues. Germline V gene data show CDR1 as SGHRS and CDR2 as YFSETQ. Trimming pared 2 bases from V and 9 bases from J, leaving 15 bases between. CDR3 in amino acids: CASSLLPTAGQYF. DNA of the CDR3: TGCGCCAGCAGCTTACTACCAACTGCTGGGCAGTACTTC.

This chain links TRBV4-2 with TRBJ1-1; 11 bases fit TRBD1. Trimming at V came to 0 bases and at J to 4 bases, leaving 4 bases not matched to a gene. The CDR3 is made up of 16 amino acids. The germline V gene has CDR1 LGHNA and CDR2 YNFKEQ. CDR3 in DNA: TGTGCCAGCAGCCAAGAGAGCGGGACAGGGGGCACTGAAGCTTTCTTT. Translating gives CASSQESGTGGTEAFF.

The chain uses TRBV28 and TRBJ1-5, with TRBD1 as a possible D gene (5 bases). The V gene lost 7 bases and the J gene lost 4 bases, with 8 bases spanning the gap. CDR1 is MDHEN, CDR2 SYDVKM, per germline. The CDR3 is made up of 12 amino acids. DNA for the CDR3: TGTGCCAGCACCAACAGGAATCAGCCCCAGCATTTT. This codes for CASTNRNQPQHF.

The chain combines TRBV29-1 with TRBJ2-1, with TRBD2 matching 7 bases. Per germline, CDR1 SQVTM and CDR2 ANQGSEA. The junction had 19 bases not matched to a gene; V was cut back by 6 bases and J by 8 bases. This CDR3 comprises 16 residues. This chain's CDR3 is CSVALPFASGKDEQFF. The CDR3 nucleotides are TGCAGCGTAGCGCTCCCCTTCGCCAGCGGGAAGGATGAGCAGTTCTTC.

This chain connects TRBV9 to TRBJ2-3; 11 bases are shared with TRBD2. The CDR3 runs 18 residues. The V gene end was trimmed by 0 bases and the J gene end by 4 bases; junction bases not matched to a gene: 10. The germline V gene has CDR1 SGDLS and CDR2 YYNGEE. The CDR3 region has the DNA TGTGCCAGCAGCGTAGCTTCTGGTAGCGGGGGGGCCTCAGATACGCAGTATTTT. Protein: CASSVASGSGGASDTQYF.

The rearrangement joins TRBV7-9 to TRBJ2-1; D perhaps matches TRBD2 (6 bases). CDR1 is SEHNR, CDR2 FQNEAQ, per germline (reference sequence). CDR3 size: 12 residues. V was trimmed by 1 base and J by 15 bases, leaving 13 bases between them. The DNA for the CDR3 is TGTGCCAGCAGCTTAGTTGCGGCTAGCGCGTTCTTC. It codes for CASSLVAASAFF.

This chain connects TRBV3-1 (or the pseudogene TRBV3-2) to TRBJ1-1; D not certain. The CDR3 length is 14 residues. V was clipped by 0 bases and J by 6 bases, with 11 bases between them. The germline V gene encodes CDR1 LGHDT and CDR2 YNNKEL (reference sequence). CDR3 sequence (DNA): TGTGCCAGCAGCCAAGAGGGAGCATTCTCTGAAGCTTTCTTT. Translation gives CASSQEGAFSEAFF.

J is TRBJ1-3 and V is TRBV28; D not resolved. CDR3 length: 12 amino acids. V lost 3 bases and J lost 4, with 4 bases in between. The germline gives CDR1 MDHEN, CDR2 SYDVKM. CDR3 nucleotide sequence: TGTGCCAGCAGTTTCAGGGGAAACACCATATATTTT. Translated: CASSFRGNTIYF.

The rearrangement uses TRBV6-4 and TRBJ1-5, with D tentatively TRBD1 (5 bases). CDR1 MRHNA and CDR2 SNTAGT come from the germline V gene. This CDR3 has 14 amino acids. V lost 0 bases to trimming and J lost 7 bases, with 10 bases between them. CDR3 protein: CASSDSGGDQPQHF. CDR3 nucleotides: TGTGCCAGCAGTGACTCCGGGGGGGACCAGCCCCAGCATTTT.

The chain links TRBV9 to TRBJ2-3; D is perhaps TRBD2 (7 bases). V was pared by 4 bases and J by 3 bases, with 21 bases between. The length of the CDR3 is 17 residues. Per germline, CDR1 SGDLS and CDR2 YYNGEE. The chain's CDR3 is CASSFEGGAGRTDTQYF. The CDR3 nucleotides read TGTGCCAGCAGCTTCGAAGGGGGGGCTGGACGGACAGATACGCAGTATTTT. The complete variable domain, with remaining parts taken from reference TRBV9 and TRBJ2-3, reads DSGVTQTPKHLITATGQRVTLRCSPRSGDLSVYWYQQSLDQGLQFLIQYYNGEERAKGNILERFSAQQFPDLHSELNLSSLELGDSALYFCASSFEGGAGRTDTQYFGPGTRLTVL.

This chain links TRBV18 with TRBJ1-4; D gene ambiguous. Germline CDR1 KGHSH, CDR2 LQKENI. V lost 3 bases and J lost 8, with 10 bases in between. The CDR3 totals 13 residues. CDR3 sequence: CASSPAGSEKLFF. The CDR3 region has the DNA TGTGCCAGCTCACCGGCCGGGAGCGAAAAACTGTTTTTT. Filled out from reference TRBV18 and TRBJ1-4, the complete variable domain reads NAGVMQNPRHLVRRRGQEARLRCSPMKGHSHVYWYRQLPEEGLKFMVYLQKENIIDESGMPKERFSAEFPKEGPSILRIQQVVRGDSAAYFCASSPAGSEKLFFGSGTQLSVL.